The clone carrying this TCR beta chain has a single count. The antigen is undetermined. Each donor was healthy, and each was a bone marrow donor. The sample comes from a study of cytomegalovirus exposure and HLA in healthy donors. Study-wide context: Roughly 179 million T cells yielded 100 million or so unique TCR beta sequences, as an earlier analysis found. Findings and caveats of the study: Fewer N-insertions (relative to the roughly 720-donor mean) were reportedly seen in an Asian-associated ancestry cluster in a later analysis. In vitro, three CMV-associated chains proved specific for CMV antigens.

The PCR employed 60 Vbeta primers together with 13 Jbeta primers. Clones were sequenced by immunoSEQ multiplex PCR, and TCRdb holds only the in-frame ones, with some missing. The sample yields about 120,000 clones, more than 75% seen once. This CDR3 region has 14 residues. This chain connects TRBV21-1 to TRBJ2-7; the table's TRBD1 call for D was not verified on the DNA. TRBV21-1 is a pseudogene locus. The receptor's source is a woman between 40 and 55 years old in good health and CMV-seropositive. Material: PBMCs. The CDR3 reads CASSERTGCYEQYF. The CDR3 DNA reads as TGTGCCAGCAGCGAACGGACAGGGTGCTACGAGCAGTACTTC.